Below, 7 T cell receptor beta chains from the same sample are listed, as sequenced in a study of tumor-infiltrating lymphocytes in primary liver carcinoma. With around 490 ng total RNA as template and a constant-region primer, TCR beta cDNA was made. Three-round nested multiplex PCR performed with slightly modified ARM-PCR produced the TCR beta libraries. A C-beta reverse primer and TRBV1-TRBV30 forward primers served in each of the first two PCR rounds, at about 10 cycles apiece. TCRdb ran MiXCR on the multiplex PCR reads and lists one entry per CDR3 protein. Of 300,000 to 350,000 distinct CDR3 sequences in the sample, approximately 64% are singletons; the top ten hold about 6.1%. RNA isolated from unsorted whole blood supplied the blood RNA, with germline DNA also extracted. The sample taken for sequencing was peripheral blood. The receptors were gathered from a man in his forties with primary liver carcinoma and hepatitis B virus infection.

The chain is built from TRBV28 and TRBJ2-7; TRBD1 matches at 9 bases. The germline gives CDR1 MDHEN, CDR2 SYDVKM. The V gene end was trimmed by 6 bases and the J gene end by 3 bases; junction bases not matched to a gene: 9. The CDR3 totals 15 residues. CDR3 DNA: TGTGCCAGCAGCATATTAGGGACAGGGTACTACGAGCAGTACTTC. Encoded protein: CASSILGTGYYEQYF.

Notes on this clonotype: One end of the junction varies from germline; a read error may be responsible. V usage is TRBV11-2 and J usage is TRBJ2-7; no firm D call. The germline gives CDR1 SGHAT, CDR2 FQNNGV. The CDR3 length is 13 residues. The CDR3 spells CASGSSTSYEQYF. As DNA, the CDR3 is TGTGCCAGCGGCTCGTCGACATCCTACGAGCAGTATTTC.

About this clonotype itself: Just one base apart from a much larger clone, this may be a read error. V and J are TRBV6-2 or TRBV6-3 and TRBJ2-5; D ambiguous. Germline lookup yields CDR1 MNHEY and CDR2 SVGEGT. This CDR3 comprises 14 residues. Trimming left V 7 bases short and J 7 bases short, with 19 bases between. The DNA of the CDR3 is TGTGCCAGCACTTCTGGGTCCCAGCAGGTGACCCAGTACTTC. It yields the protein CASTSGSQQVTQYF.

V is TRBV10-3 and J is TRBJ1-3; D call uncertain. This CDR3 contains 12 residues. The ends were cut back, 8 bases at V and 8 bases at J, with 13 bases in the middle. In germline, CDR1 is ENHRY, CDR2 SYGVKD. The CDR3 nucleotides read TGTGCCATCTTTTCTGGGGAAGACACCATATATTTT. Its translation: CAIFSGEDTIYF.

In the case of this clonotype: A junction boundary mismatches the germline segment, possibly from a read error. The chain carries TRBV28 and TRBJ1-5; D unclear. Germline-derived CDR1 and CDR2 are MDHEN and SYDVKM. The CDR3 is made up of 14 amino acids. The CDR3 coding sequence is TGTGCCAGCAGTTTAGTAGGGTATAATCAGCTCCAGCATTTT. Its translation is CASSLVGYNQLQHF.

Concerning this clonotype itself: A much larger clone lies a single base off, so this may be a read error. V usage is TRBV6-1 and J usage is TRBJ2-4; D possibly corresponds to TRBD2 (6 bases). The germline V gene encodes CDR1 MNHNS and CDR2 SASEGT. CDR3 length equals 14 residues. CDR3 sequence: CGSSESPGGGIQYF. CDR3 DNA: TGTGGCAGCAGTGAAAGCCCTGGGGGAGGCATTCAGTACTTC.

In the case of this clonotype: Germline is not matched at one junction end, which may reflect a read error. The chain employs TRBV11-2 and TRBJ2-1; unclear D gene. Germline values: CDR1 SGHAT, CDR2 FQNNGV. CDR3 length: 19 residues. This chain's CDR3 is CVSSFHVADKPISYNEQFF. In DNA, the CDR3 is TGTGTCAGCAGCTTCCACGTCGCCGACAAGCCTATATCCTACAATGAGCAGTTCTTC.